A selection of T cell receptor beta chains follows, all from one sample in a study of Graves' ophthalmopathy and Graves' hyperthyroidism. TCRdb passed the multiplex PCR reads through MiXCR, listing each CDR3 protein once. This sample has almost 400,000 distinct CDR3 sequences, with approximately 20% found just once. Sequencing was done on a sample of peripheral blood. These receptors came from a woman aged 18-29 years with Graves' ophthalmopathy. The CDR3 runs from the conserved cysteine through the conserved F or W. D genes are given only for firm matches. Size is stated for part of the rows, as once, few or many counts, or as a class when the clone is expanded.

d_gene | j_gene | v_gene | abundance | CDR3aa | CDR3nt
NA | TRBJ2-7 | TRBV6-1 | many | CASSERVRAGEQYF | TGTGCCAGCAGTGAAAGAGTGCGGGCGGGCGAGCAGTACTTC
NA | TRBJ1-5 | TRBV19 | NA | CASSIVRENQPQHF | TGTGCCAGTAGTATAGTCAGGGAGAATCAGCCCCAGCATTTT
NA | TRBJ2-5 | TRBV7-2 | many | CASSRDHGGGQETQYF | TGTGCCAGCAGCCGCGATCATGGGGGCGGCCAAGAGACCCAGTACTTC
NA | TRBJ1-1 | TRBV12-3/TRBV12-4 | many | CASSSSGYRAKNTEAFF | TGTGCCAGCAGTTCGTCAGGCTACAGGGCGAAGAACACTGAAGCTTTCTTT
NA | TRBJ1-2 | TRBV4-3 | many | CASSQDMGSGYTF | TGCGCCAGCAGCCAAGATATGGGGAGCGGCTACACCTTC
TRBD1 | TRBJ1-2 | TRBV29-1 | many | CSVDVRGTGIRGYTF | TGCAGCGTTGACGTCCGTGGGACAGGGATTCGGGGCTACACCTTC
TRBD2 | TRBJ2-7 | TRBV27 | many | CASSYRGGGVDEQYF | TGTGCCAGCAGTTATCGGGGGGGGGGAGTCGACGAGCAGTACTTC
NA | TRBJ2-7 | TRBV7-2 | many | CASSTDSWEQYF | TGTGCCAGCAGCACAGACAGCTGGGAGCAGTACTTC
NA | TRBJ2-5 | TRBV7-2 | NA | CASSLRREETQYF | TGTGCCAGCAGCTTACGTCGGGAAGAGACCCAGTACTTC
TRBD2 | TRBJ2-7 | TRBV6-2/TRBV6-3 | many | CASSYRLAGGAVYEQYF | TGTGCCAGCAGTTACCGCCTAGCGGGAGGGGCCGTCTACGAGCAGTACTTC
NA | TRBJ1-1 | TRBV7-2 | many | CASSLATGSMNTEAFF | TGTGCCAGCAGCTTAGCAACAGGCAGTATGAACACTGAAGCTTTCTTT
TRBD1 | TRBJ1-1 | TRBV19 | many | CASSESGGVNTEAFF | TGTGCCAGTAGTGAGTCAGGGGGAGTGAACACTGAAGCTTTCTTT
NA | TRBJ1-1 | TRBV19 | many | CASSIMAANTEAFF | TGTGCCAGTAGTATAATGGCAGCGAACACTGAAGCTTTCTTT
NA | TRBJ1-2 | TRBV7-2 | many | CASSPSGVYGYTF | TGTGCCAGCAGCCCCTCGGGGGTCTATGGCTACACCTTC
NA | TRBJ2-7 | TRBV12-3/TRBV12-4 | NA | CASRGANEQYF | TGTGCCAGCAGGGGGGCGAACGAGCAGTACTTC
NA | TRBJ2-2 | TRBV7-3 | NA | CASSLTYETGELFF | TGTGCCAGCAGCTTAACCTACGAAACCGGGGAGCTGTTTTTT
TRBD1 | TRBJ1-5 | TRBV12-3/TRBV12-4 | many | CASSPTDRGGQPQHF | TGTGCCAGCAGTCCGACGGACAGGGGAGGACAGCCCCAGCATTTT
NA | TRBJ2-7 | TRBV28 | many | CASGWAGGSYEQYF | TGTGCCAGCGGCTGGGCCGGGGGCTCCTACGAGCAGTACTTC
NA | TRBJ1-5 | TRBV19 | NA | CASMEDDQPQHF | TGTGCCAGTATGGAGGACGATCAGCCCCAGCATTTT
NA | TRBJ2-2 | TRBV27 | many | CASTRPGPSGGELFF | TGTGCCAGCACACGACCCGGGCCCTCCGGTGGGGAGCTGTTTTTT
NA | TRBJ2-6 | TRBV6-1 | NA | CASRIQGSGANVLTF | TGTGCCAGCAGGATACAGGGCTCTGGGGCCAACGTCCTGACTTTC
TRBD1 | TRBJ1-2 | TRBV4-1 | NA | CASSGDRGGGYTF | TGCGCCAGCAGCGGCGACAGGGGCGGCGGCTACACCTTC
NA | TRBJ1-2 | TRBV2 | many | CASSEKTGDYGYTF | TGTGCCAGCAGTGAAAAGACAGGAGACTATGGCTACACCTTC
TRBD1 | TRBJ2-5 | TRBV6-1 | many | CASSGRDRGQETQYF | TGTGCCAGCAGTGGCCGGGACAGGGGACAAGAGACCCAGTACTTC
TRBD2 | TRBJ2-2 | TRBV7-8 | many | CASSYGGMDTGELFF | TGTGCCAGCAGCTACGGGGGGATGGACACCGGGGAGCTGTTTTTT
TRBD2 | TRBJ2-5 | TRBV20-1 | NA | CSFIAGDQETQYF | TGCAGCTTTATAGCGGGAGATCAGGAGACCCAGTACTTC
NA | TRBJ1-5 | TRBV7-8 | many | CASSPRQELNQPQHF | TGTGCCAGCAGCCCCAGACAGGAGCTAAATCAGCCCCAGCATTTT
TRBD2 | TRBJ2-7 | TRBV5-1 | many | CASSVGQRERSGEQYF | TGCGCCAGCAGCGTGGGCCAGCGGGAGAGAAGCGGCGAGCAGTACTTC
TRBD1 | TRBJ1-6 | TRBV28 | many | CASRRTGRNSPLHF | TGTGCCAGCAGACGGACAGGGCGGAATTCACCCCTCCACTTT
TRBD1 | TRBJ2-7 | TRBV2 | many | CASANPGDRGIYEQYF | TGTGCCTCAGCTAACCCCGGGGACAGGGGAATCTACGAGCAGTACTTC
NA | TRBJ2-5 | TRBV9 | many | CASSVDGLARETQYF | TGTGCCAGCAGCGTAGATGGGCTAGCTCGAGAGACCCAGTACTTC
TRBD1 | TRBJ2-7 | TRBV4-1 | many | CASSHPGTGATYEQYF | TGCGCCAGCAGCCACCCCGGGACAGGGGCCACCTACGAGCAGTACTTC
NA | TRBJ2-2 | TRBV6-2/TRBV6-3 | few | CASTAANTGELFF | TGTGCCAGCACAGCCGCGAACACCGGGGAGCTGTTTTTT
TRBD2 | TRBJ2-2 | TRBV7-3 | many | CASSPLGLAGTGELFF | TGTGCCAGCAGCCCACTCGGACTAGCGGGCACCGGGGAGCTGTTTTTT
NA | TRBJ1-3 | TRBV6-5 | many | CASSYQGDSGNTIYF | TGTGCCAGCAGTTACCAGGGAGACTCTGGAAACACCATATATTTT
NA | TRBJ2-7 | TRBV7-8 | many | CASTKARGALDEQYF | TGTGCCAGCACTAAGGCCCGGGGCGCGCTTGACGAGCAGTACTTC
NA | TRBJ2-7 | TRBV6-2/TRBV6-3 | many | CASRNSGALSEQYF | TGTGCCAGCAGGAACTCGGGAGCTCTCTCAGAGCAGTACTTC
TRBD2 | TRBJ2-5 | TRBV12-3/TRBV12-4 | NA | CASKGGAGGKRSETQYF | TGTGCCAGCAAGGGAGGAGCGGGAGGGAAGAGGAGTGAGACCCAGTACTTC
TRBD1 | TRBJ1-5 | TRBV28 | many | CASSPPDRTRGYSNQPQHF | TGTGCCAGCAGTCCTCCGGACAGGACTAGGGGTTATAGCAATCAGCCCCAGCATTTT
NA | TRBJ1-3 | TRBV2 | many | CASRQEAGNTIYF | TGTGCCAGCAGGCAGGAAGCAGGAAACACCATATATTTT
NA | TRBJ1-1 | TRBV6-2/TRBV6-3 | NA | CASSDPDSYLLRAFF | TGTGCCAGCAGTGACCCAGACAGTTACCTTCTAAGAGCTTTCTTT
NA | TRBJ2-2 | TRBV19 | NA | CASSIGGGELFF | TGTGCCAGTAGTATCGGAGGCGGGGAGCTGTTTTTT